This TCR beta chain comes out of a study of blood T cell repertoires in COVID-19 (dated by TCRdb to about 2020). For context, the study as a whole: Samples from collaborators originated in the United States, Italy and Spain and spanned both the acute and convalescent phases of COVID-19. The prospective study material was composed of cDNA or gDNA derived from T cells, B-cell-depleted T cells, or PBMCs. The dataset comprised deeply sampled blood TCRbeta repertoires from subjects exposed to, actively infected with, or recovered from COVID-19. The repertoires were released in a freely available public database intended as a resource for research on the immune response to SARS-CoV-2. Samples were obtained from the ongoing ImmuneRACE study (first 160 participants) and from about 1,300 subjects provided by 6 global collaborators. Sample metadata almost always included a de-identified subject ID, COVID-19 status, age in years and sex. Where available, HLA class I and class II types were obtained from metadata supplied by the sample provider rather than from assay-based typing.

To note about this clone: What this receptor recognizes is not known. The input lacks base qualities; no much larger clone sits a single base away.

In Seattle, one collaborating source enrolled patients while the infection was active and tracked those patients longitudinally over the course of disease. Collaborating institutions collected whole blood in K2EDTA tubes following their own protocols. For TCRbeta analysis, collaborator samples were shipped as frozen whole blood, as isolated PBMCs, or as DNA extracted from either sample type. TCRbeta CDR3 regions were amplified from genomic DNA using the immunoSEQ Assay, a bias-controlled multiplex PCR. From the authors' description of their analysis: The number of nucleated cells in each sample was estimated from the amplification of reference gene primers within the assay. To quantify the absolute abundance of each unique TCRbeta CDR3 rearrangement, sequence reads were collapsed and filtered. For each sample, productive Simpson clonality was calculated as the square root of Simpson's diversity index over productive rearrangements. Imported from immuneACCESS, the table was reduced by TCRdb to in-frame sequences with V and J called. These copies leave out some clones; in studies compared against another copy, an unresolved V gene accounts for under half, and the cause of the remainder is not known. V and J calls and clone size are as listed in that table; D and trimming were resolved from the DNA. Present in this sample are roughly 300,000 clones, over 75% of which were seen just once. The biggest ten clones account for under 7% of the sample.

Study-level results and caveats: Clinical and demographic metadata were provided uncurated, with the amount varying by source and participant.

There are 14 amino acids in the CDR3, from cysteine to phenylalanine inclusive. Here the CDR3 DNA is all that survives: 42 bases in frame from base 1. For CDR1 and CDR2, the germline V gene lists KGHSH and LQKENI. V gives up 6 bases and J gives up 0 bases, and the segment between their germline ends measures 9 bases. Recombination linked TRBV18 to TRBJ1-5, with the D gene too uncertain to name. The sample was peripheral blood. This receptor was obtained from a woman in her 30s with COVID-19, enrolled during active disease. The CDR3: CASSRGDSNQPQHF. The DNA sequence follows: TGTGCCAGCTCCCGTGGAGATAGCAATCAGCCCCAGCATTTT.